Listed below are T cell receptor beta chains from one sample, sequenced in a study of PD-1 blockade in classical Hodgkin lymphoma. Assay: immunoSEQ multiplex PCR; the TCRdb copy retains only in-frame clones and omits some. The sample carries tens of thousands of clones, 89% recorded once. The input for sequencing was peripheral blood mononuclear cells (PBMCs), taken before the second cycle of nivolumab. Receptors were obtained from a human donor with classical Hodgkin lymphoma. CDR3s include the opening cysteine and the closing phenylalanine or tryptophan. Each record gives: clone size, V gene, J gene, D gene, CDR3 protein, CDR3 DNA. The D gene is left open where the match is weak. The size entry is marked missing in some rows and otherwise reads once, few, many or a size class.

size: -
V: TRBV11-1
J: TRBJ2-7
D: -
CDR3: CASSFAGSDSYEQYF
DNA: TGTGCCAGCAGCTTTGCCGGGAGCGATTCCTACGAGCAGTACTTC

size: -
V: TRBV7-3
J: TRBJ2-5
D: -
CDR3: CASSQEGDGETQYF
DNA: TGCGCCAGCAGCCAAGAGGGGGATGGAGAGACCCAGTACTTC

size: -
V: TRBV18
J: TRBJ1-3
D: -
CDR3: CASSRPSLSSGNTIYF
DNA: TGTGCCAGCTCACGGCCGTCCCTCTCCTCTGGAAACACCATATATTTT

size: -
V: TRBV4-1
J: TRBJ1-5
D: -
CDR3: CASSQEDGRDQPQHF
DNA: TGCGCCAGCAGCCAAGAAGATGGACGGGATCAGCCCCAGCATTTT

size: many
V: TRBV28
J: TRBJ2-7
D: -
CDR3: CASSLRGQGTEQYF
DNA: TGTGCCAGCAGTTTACGAGGCCAGGGTACCGAGCAGTACTTC

size: once
V: TRBV6-6
J: TRBJ1-5
D: -
CDR3: CASSSEHNQPQHF
DNA: TGTGCCAGCAGTTCGGAGCACAATCAGCCCCAGCATTTT

size: -
V: TRBV2
J: TRBJ2-1
D: TRBD2
CDR3: CASSPRTSGGNNEQFF
DNA: TGTGCCAGCAGCCCCAGGACTAGCGGGGGTAACAATGAGCAGTTCTTC

size: -
V: TRBV28
J: TRBJ2-1
D: -
CDR3: CASSPGGYNEQFF
DNA: TGTGCCAGCAGTCCTGGGGGCTACAATGAGCAGTTCTTC

size: -
V: TRBV11-2
J: TRBJ2-7
D: TRBD1
CDR3: CASSRQGLIYEQYF
DNA: TGTGCCAGCAGCCGACAGGGCTTAATCTACGAGCAGTACTTC

size: -
V: TRBV25-1
J: TRBJ2-7
D: TRBD2
CDR3: CASSVSGSYEQYF
DNA: TGTGCCAGCAGTGTTAGCGGGAGCTACGAGCAGTACTTC

size: -
V: TRBV6-6
J: TRBJ1-6
D: -
CDR3: CASSPRPSSYNSPLHF
DNA: TGTGCCAGCAGTCCGCGCCCGAGCTCCTATAATTCACCCCTCCACTTT

size: -
V: TRBV2
J: TRBJ2-2
D: TRBD1
CDR3: CASSGDRGPAGELFF
DNA: TGTGCCAGCAGTGGTGACAGGGGGCCGGCCGGGGAGCTGTTTTTT

size: -
V: TRBV25-1
J: TRBJ2-7
D: -
CDR3: CASSQGGEQYF
DNA: TGTGCCAGCAGCCAGGGTGGCGAGCAGTACTTC

size: -
V: TRBV19
J: TRBJ2-1
D: -
CDR3: CASSDPPSYNEQFF
DNA: TGTGCCAGTAGCGACCCACCCTCCTACAATGAGCAGTTCTTC

size: -
V: TRBV11-1
J: TRBJ2-7
D: -
CDR3: CASSLRLVPYEQYF
DNA: TGTGCCAGCAGCTTAAGACTAGTTCCCTACGAGCAGTACTTC

size: -
V: TRBV7-9
J: TRBJ1-1
D: -
CDR3: CASSLGGMNTEAFF
DNA: TGTGCCAGCAGCCTAGGGGGGATGAACACTGAAGCTTTCTTT

size: -
V: TRBV28
J: TRBJ2-5
D: -
CDR3: CASSSRRNQETQYF
DNA: TGTGCCAGCAGTTCACGGCGAAACCAAGAGACCCAGTACTTC

size: -
V: TRBV6-5
J: TRBJ1-5
D: -
CDR3: CASSSRGGQPQHF
DNA: TGTGCCAGCAGTTCGAGGGGTGGTCAGCCCCAGCATTTT

size: -
V: TRBV28
J: TRBJ1-6
D: -
CDR3: CASSPPRALNSPLHF
DNA: TGTGCCAGCAGCCCCCCCAGGGCCCTTAATTCACCCCTCCACTTT

size: -
V: TRBV5-1
J: TRBJ2-3
D: TRBD2
CDR3: CASSLWDFAGGSTDTQYF
DNA: TGCGCCAGCAGCTTGTGGGATTTTGCGGGAGGGAGCACAGATACGCAGTATTTT

size: -
V: TRBV7-3
J: TRBJ2-1
D: -
CDR3: CASSLTVGRDYNEQFF
DNA: TGTGCCAGCAGCTTAACGGTCGGTAGGGACTACAATGAGCAGTTCTTC

size: -
V: TRBV19
J: TRBJ2-2
D: TRBD1
CDR3: CASSISGGNTGELFF
DNA: TGTGCCAGTAGTATTTCAGGGGGAAACACCGGGGAGCTGTTTTTT

size: -
V: TRBV28
J: TRBJ2-7
D: TRBD1
CDR3: CASSFRDRNYEQYF
DNA: TGTGCCAGCAGTTTTCGGGACAGAAACTACGAGCAGTACTTC

size: -
V: TRBV6-5
J: TRBJ1-5
D: -
CDR3: CASSYLRDQPQHF
DNA: TGTGCCAGCAGTTATCTCCGGGATCAGCCCCAGCATTTT

size: -
V: TRBV6-5
J: TRBJ1-1
D: -
CDR3: CASIPAGGSGEAFF
DNA: TGTGCCAGCATCCCCGCGGGAGGAAGTGGGGAAGCTTTCTTT